This TCR beta chain was identified in a study of cytomegalovirus exposure and HLA in healthy donors. The study's findings and limits: Researchers reported from a later analysis that most CMV-associated TCR beta chains appeared HLA-restricted.

PCR involved 60 Vbeta and 13 Jbeta primers. The data were produced by immunoSEQ multiplex PCR, yet TCRdb's version contains in-frame clones alone and is incomplete. This sample has under 150,000 clones; about 84% occur once, and the top ten carry about 2.2%. CDR1 is SGHDN, CDR2 FVKESK, per germline. The CDR3 runs 14 residues. Trimming removed 4 bases from V and 4 bases from J, with 13 bases in between. Points on this clone: No antigen is known for it.

V and J are TRBV14 and TRBJ1-2; D gene unclear. The TCR sequence derives from a man aged 50 to 60 in good health and CMV-seronegative. Sequenced input: PBMCs. CDR3 nucleotides: TGTGCCAGCAGCCTCGGTGGGCCTCTCTATGGCTACACCTTC. This codes for CASSLGGPLYGYTF.